Detailed here is one TCR beta chain. With 3 bases removed from V and 0 bases from J, the gap between germline ends came to 9 bases. This CDR3 is 15 amino acids long. Germline V gene sequence: CDR1 SNHLY, CDR2 FYNNEI. The data were obtained in a study of blood T cell repertoires in COVID-19. Study-wide context: The origin of the acute and convalescent COVID-19 samples was the United States, Italy and Spain. PBMCs, B-cell-depleted T cells, or T cells were the source of the cDNA or gDNA that made up the material.

Authors' methods: Reference gene primers were amplified, and this amplification served to estimate nucleated cell counts. Sequencing used immunoSEQ multiplex PCR; TCRdb keeps in-frame clones, though not all of them. That table furnishes V, J and clone size, whereas the DNA furnished D and trimming. The sample includes under 50,000 clones, roughly 71% of them seen just once. What was sequenced was peripheral blood. The TCR was taken from a man older than 75 with acute or convalescent COVID-19. This chain joins TRBV2 and TRBJ1-5; D possibly corresponds to TRBD1 (5 bases). The CDR3 is CASSETVYSNQPQHF. In DNA, the CDR3 is TGTGCCAGCAGTGAGACAGTTTATAGCAATCAGCCCCAGCATTTT.